A selection of T cell receptor beta chains follows, all from one sample in a study of shared clonotypes between healthy human individuals. Only in-frame clones appear in the TCRdb table, and some are missing; sequencing was by immunoSEQ multiplex PCR. Of around 940,000 clones detected, about three quarters appear once; the ten largest clones hold approximately 1.5%. Sequenced: memory CD4+ T cells sorted from blood. These receptors came from a man younger than 35 in good health. Each CDR3 is given with its conserved first and last residue. Fields, in order: clone size, V gene, J gene, D gene, CDR3 DNA, CDR3 protein. A D gene is named only where the DNA matches it firmly. Rows give clone size only sometimes, using once, few, many, or a class for an expanded clone.

>.|TRBV5-6|TRBJ2-5|.
TGTGCCAGCAGCGCCCGTGGATCGAGCGAGACCCAGTACTTC
CASSARGSSETQYF
>once|TRBV18|TRBJ1-6|TRBD1
TGTGCCAGCTCCCCTGGGCACGGACAGGCAGTTAATTCACCCCTCCACTTT
CASSPGHGQAVNSPLHF
>.|TRBV7-6|TRBJ1-4|TRBD1
TGTGCCAGCAGCGCCGACAGGGGACCCTCAACTAATGAAAAACTGTTTTTT
CASSADRGPSTNEKLFF
>once|TRBV4-2|TRBJ1-3|TRBD1
TGTGCCAGCAGCCAAGGGGTCGGGACAGGGGCGGCCACCATATATTTT
CASSQGVGTGAATIYF
>many|TRBV9|TRBJ2-3|TRBD2
TGTGCCAGCAGCGTAGCAGGACTAGTCACAGATACGCAGTATTTT
CASSVAGLVTDTQYF
>.|TRBV19|TRBJ2-7|.
TGTGCCAGTTTTTCTCAGGGTCTTGGAGAGCAGTACTTC
CASFSQGLGEQYF
>.|TRBV18|TRBJ2-3|.
TGTGCCAGCTCACCAAGGCGGATCACAGATACGCAGTATTTT
CASSPRRITDTQYF
>few|TRBV28|TRBJ2-7|.
TGTGCCAGCAGTCCCGTGGGGGGGGCTGACTACGAGCAGTACTTC
CASSPVGGADYEQYF
>.|TRBV2|TRBJ1-1|.
TGTGCCAGCAGTGGCGGCGGCACATTGGGAACTGAAGCTTTCTTT
CASSGGGTLGTEAFF
>.|TRBV28|TRBJ2-1|.
TGTGCCAGCAGTGGGAGGCTGGGGGGATCCTACAATGAGCAGTTCTTC
CASSGRLGGSYNEQFF
>.|TRBV11-2|TRBJ1-2|TRBD1
TGTGCCAGCAGCTTAGCTGACAGGGGCTATGGCTACACCTTC
CASSLADRGYGYTF
>.|TRBV10-3|TRBJ2-7|TRBD2
TGTGCCATCAGTTCGACTAGCGGGGGGTACGAGCAGTACTTC
CAISSTSGGYEQYF
>.|TRBV27|TRBJ1-2|TRBD1
TGTGCCAGCAGTACTACTCCGGGACAGGCCCCCTTGGAGGATGGCTACACCTTC
CASSTTPGQAPLEDGYTF
>.|TRBV10-2|TRBJ2-5|.
TGCGCCAGCGCGGTCAGTAACCTTCAAGAGACCCAGTACTTC
CASAVSNLQETQYF
>.|TRBV7-2|TRBJ1-1|TRBD1
TGTGCCAGCAGCCGACAGGGGATGAACACTGAAGCTTTCTTT
CASSRQGMNTEAFF
>.|TRBV6-5|TRBJ2-7|.
TGTGCCAGCAGGGTTTCCTACGAGCAGTACTTC
CASRVSYEQYF
>.|TRBV6-5|TRBJ2-3|.
TGTGCCAGCCGGAGGGGACAAGTGGCAGATACGCAGTATTTT
CASRRGQVADTQYF
>.|TRBV2|TRBJ1-3|.
TGTGCCATATGCAGGCTTCGGGACACCAGCCACGGAAACACCATATATTTT
CAICRLRDTSHGNTIYF
>few|TRBV10-3|TRBJ1-6|.
TGTGCCACCAGTGTCAGTAATTCACCCCTCCACTTT
CATSVSNSPLHF
>.|TRBV5-1|TRBJ2-5|TRBD2
TGCGCCAGTTCCCCCGCGGGGGGTGAACAAGAGACCCAGTACTTC
CASSPAGGEQETQYF
>.|TRBV28|TRBJ2-7|TRBD2
TGTGCCAGCGGCCCTAGCGGGTTCATATTCTACGAGCAGTACTTC
CASGPSGFIFYEQYF
>.|TRBV6-5|TRBJ1-4|.
TGTGCCAGCAGTTATTTCGGAGTGGGGGAAAAACTGTTTTTT
CASSYFGVGEKLFF
>.|TRBV5-8|TRBJ1-4|TRBD1
TGTGCCAGCAGCTTGGGACAGGGAAGTGAAAAACTGTTTTTT
CASSLGQGSEKLFF
>.|TRBV5-1|TRBJ2-7|.
TGCGCCAGCAGCTTGCTGTGGGATGGCGAGCAGTACTTC
CASSLLWDGEQYF
>once|TRBV18|TRBJ1-5|.
TGTGCCAGCTCACCGGCAGGGGGCAATCAGCCCCAGCATTTT
CASSPAGGNQPQHF
>.|TRBV7-2|TRBJ2-1|TRBD2
TGTGCCAGCAGGGATTGGACTAGCGGGGCTTACTCCTACAATGAGCAGTTCTTC
CASRDWTSGAYSYNEQFF
>.|TRBV2|TRBJ2-5|.
TGTGCCAGCAGTGAAGGGTTTCGCGGGACCCAGTACTTC
CASSEGFRGTQYF
>.|TRBV7-9|TRBJ1-2|.
TGTGCCAGCAGCCCCACAGGATTCTATGGCTACACCTTC
CASSPTGFYGYTF
>.|TRBV19|TRBJ2-3|.
TGTGCCAGTAGCCTCGGAACAGTCTACACAGATACGCAGTATTTT
CASSLGTVYTDTQYF
>.|TRBV7-2|TRBJ1-6|.
TGTGCCAGCAGCTTAGCGCCCGGGACAAATTCACCCCTCCACTTT
CASSLAPGTNSPLHF
>.|TRBV2|TRBJ2-1|.
TGTGCCACCAATCCCCAGGGGGAGGGGTACAATGAGCAGTTCTTC
CATNPQGEGYNEQFF
>.|TRBV6-6|TRBJ2-2|.
TGTGCCAGCACTCCAAGGGGGGACACCGGGGAGCTGTTTTTT
CASTPRGDTGELFF
>.|TRBV25-1|TRBJ1-1|.
TGTGCCAGCAGTAGGTCCAACACTGAAGCTTTCTTT
CASSRSNTEAFF
>.|TRBV9|TRBJ1-6|TRBD1
TGTGCCAGCGGTCCCGGGACAGGATTTTACTCACCCCTCCACTTT
CASGPGTGFYSPLHF
>many|TRBV27|TRBJ2-7|TRBD1
TGTGCCAGCTCACCCGTTCCCCGGGGACAGCCTGAGGAGCAGTACTTC
CASSPVPRGQPEEQYF
>.|TRBV4-1|TRBJ1-1|.
TGCGCCAGCAACTCACTAATAGGGAACATGAACACTGAAGCTTTCTTT
CASNSLIGNMNTEAFF
>.|TRBV15|TRBJ1-5|TRBD1
TGTGCCACCAGCAGAGGTGGGGACAGAGTAGATCAGCCCCAGCATTTT
CATSRGGDRVDQPQHF
>.|TRBV25-1|TRBJ2-3|TRBD2
TGTGCCAGCAGTGAGACGGGGGGAAGCACAGATACGCAGTATTTT
CASSETGGSTDTQYF
>many|TRBV10-2|TRBJ2-2|TRBD1
TGCGCCAGCAGGACAGGGGGAAACACCGGGGAGCTGTTTTTT
CASRTGGNTGELFF
>.|TRBV4-2|TRBJ2-2|.
TGTGCCAGCAGCCAAAGCGAACAGGGCGGGGCAAGAACTCCTAGAGAGCTGTTTTTT
CASSQSEQGGARTPRELFF
>.|TRBV7-2|TRBJ1-4|.
TGTGCCAGCAGCTCAAACGGGGGAGAAAAACTGTTTTTT
CASSSNGGEKLFF
>.|TRBV5-1|TRBJ2-3|.
TGCGCCAGCAGCCATGGAGGGGCAGATACGCAGTATTTT
CASSHGGADTQYF